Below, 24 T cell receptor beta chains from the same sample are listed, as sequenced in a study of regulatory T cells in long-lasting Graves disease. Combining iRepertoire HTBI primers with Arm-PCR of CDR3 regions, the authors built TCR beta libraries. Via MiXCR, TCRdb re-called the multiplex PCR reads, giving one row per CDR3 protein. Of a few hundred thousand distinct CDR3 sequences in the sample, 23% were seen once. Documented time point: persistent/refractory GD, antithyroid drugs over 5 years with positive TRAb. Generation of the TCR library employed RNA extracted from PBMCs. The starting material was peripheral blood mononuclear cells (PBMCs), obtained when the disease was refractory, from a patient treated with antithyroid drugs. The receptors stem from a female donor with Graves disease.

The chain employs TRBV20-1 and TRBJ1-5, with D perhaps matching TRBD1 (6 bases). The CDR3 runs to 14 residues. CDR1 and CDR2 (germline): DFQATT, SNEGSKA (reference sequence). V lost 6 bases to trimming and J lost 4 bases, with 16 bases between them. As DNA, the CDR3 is TGCAGTGCCCGGACAGAATATCGGAATCAGCCCCAGCATTTT. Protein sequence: CSARTEYRNQPQHF.

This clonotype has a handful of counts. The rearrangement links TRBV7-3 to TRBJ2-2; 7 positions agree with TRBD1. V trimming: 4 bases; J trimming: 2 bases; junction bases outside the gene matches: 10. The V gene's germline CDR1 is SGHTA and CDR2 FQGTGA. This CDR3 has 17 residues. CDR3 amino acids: CASSYQPGGLNTGELFF. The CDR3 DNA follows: TGTGCCAGCAGCTACCAACCAGGGGGTCTTAACACCGGGGAGCTGTTTTTT.

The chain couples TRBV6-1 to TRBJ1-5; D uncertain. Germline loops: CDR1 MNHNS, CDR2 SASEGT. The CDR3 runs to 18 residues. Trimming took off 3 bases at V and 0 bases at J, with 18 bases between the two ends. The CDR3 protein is CASSDFRTERNSNQPQHF. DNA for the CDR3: TGTGCCAGCAGTGACTTTAGGACCGAAAGGAATAGCAATCAGCCCCAGCATTTT.

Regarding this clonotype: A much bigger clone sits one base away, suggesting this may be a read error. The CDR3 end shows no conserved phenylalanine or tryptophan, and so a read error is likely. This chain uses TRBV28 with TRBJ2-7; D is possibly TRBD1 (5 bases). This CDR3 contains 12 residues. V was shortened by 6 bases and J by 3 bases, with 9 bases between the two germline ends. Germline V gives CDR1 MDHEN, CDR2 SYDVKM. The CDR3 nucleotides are TGTGCCAGCAGCCCCAGGGACTACGAGCAGTACCTC. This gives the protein CASSPRDYEQYL.

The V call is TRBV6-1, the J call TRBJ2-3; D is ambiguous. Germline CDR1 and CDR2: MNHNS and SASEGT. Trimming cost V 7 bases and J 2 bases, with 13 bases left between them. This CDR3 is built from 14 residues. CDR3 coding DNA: TGTGCCAGCAACGAACTGCGAGCCACAGATACGCAGTATTTT. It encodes CASNELRATDTQYF.

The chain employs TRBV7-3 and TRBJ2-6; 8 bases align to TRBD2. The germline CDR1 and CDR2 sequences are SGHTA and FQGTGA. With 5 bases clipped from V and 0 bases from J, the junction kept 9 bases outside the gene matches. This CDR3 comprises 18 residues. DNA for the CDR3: TGTGCCAGCAGCCGCGTGGGGAGCGGGAGCTCTGGGGCCAACGTCCTGACTTTC. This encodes CASSRVGSGSSGANVLTF.

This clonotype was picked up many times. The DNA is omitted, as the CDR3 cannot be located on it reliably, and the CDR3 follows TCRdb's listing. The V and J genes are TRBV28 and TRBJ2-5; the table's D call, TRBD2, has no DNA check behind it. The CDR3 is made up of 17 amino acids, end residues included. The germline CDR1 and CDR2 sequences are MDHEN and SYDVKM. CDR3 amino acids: CASSTSTASGNGETQYF.

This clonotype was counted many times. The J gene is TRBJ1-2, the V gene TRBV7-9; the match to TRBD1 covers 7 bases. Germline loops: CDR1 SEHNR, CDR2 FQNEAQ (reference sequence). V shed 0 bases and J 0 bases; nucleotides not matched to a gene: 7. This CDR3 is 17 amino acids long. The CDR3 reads CASSLADRLLTNYGYTF. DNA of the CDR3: TGTGCCAGCAGCTTAGCGGACAGGCTTCTGACTAACTATGGCTACACCTTC.

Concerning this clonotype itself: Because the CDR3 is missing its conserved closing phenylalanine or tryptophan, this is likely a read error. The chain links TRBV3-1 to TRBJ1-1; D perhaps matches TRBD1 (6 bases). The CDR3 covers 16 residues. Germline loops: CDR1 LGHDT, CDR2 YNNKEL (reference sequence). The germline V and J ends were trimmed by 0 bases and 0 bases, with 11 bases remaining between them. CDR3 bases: TGTGCCAGCAGCCAAGATGGGGGACACATGAACACTGAAGCTTTCCTT. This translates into CASSQDGGHMNTEAFL.

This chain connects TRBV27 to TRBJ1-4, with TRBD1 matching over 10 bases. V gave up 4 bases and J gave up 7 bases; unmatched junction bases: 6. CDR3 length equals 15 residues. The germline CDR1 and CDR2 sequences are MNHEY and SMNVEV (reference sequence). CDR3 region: CASSSQDRGVEKLFF. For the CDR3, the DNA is TGTGCCAGCAGTTCCCAGGACAGGGGGGTTGAAAAACTGTTTTTT.

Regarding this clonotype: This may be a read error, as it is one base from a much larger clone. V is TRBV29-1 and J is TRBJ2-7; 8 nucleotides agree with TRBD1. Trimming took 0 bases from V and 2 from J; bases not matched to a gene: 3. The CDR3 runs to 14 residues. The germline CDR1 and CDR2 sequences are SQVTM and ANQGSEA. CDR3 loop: CSVEDGTGTYEQYF. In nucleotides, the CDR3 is TGCAGCGTTGAAGATGGGACAGGAACCTACGAGCAGTACTTC.

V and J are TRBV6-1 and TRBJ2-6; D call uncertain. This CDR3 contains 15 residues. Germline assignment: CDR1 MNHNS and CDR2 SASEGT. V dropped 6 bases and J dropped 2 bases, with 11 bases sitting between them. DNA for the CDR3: TGTGCCAGCAGACCCAAAGTCGCTGGGGCCAACGTCCTGACTTTC. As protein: CASRPKVAGANVLTF.

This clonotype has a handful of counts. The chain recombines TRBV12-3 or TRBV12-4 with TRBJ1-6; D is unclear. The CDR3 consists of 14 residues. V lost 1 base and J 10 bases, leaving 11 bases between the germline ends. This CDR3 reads CASSLGPGGSPLHF. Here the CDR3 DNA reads TGTGCCAGCAGTTTAGGGCCAGGAGGATCACCCCTCCACTTT.

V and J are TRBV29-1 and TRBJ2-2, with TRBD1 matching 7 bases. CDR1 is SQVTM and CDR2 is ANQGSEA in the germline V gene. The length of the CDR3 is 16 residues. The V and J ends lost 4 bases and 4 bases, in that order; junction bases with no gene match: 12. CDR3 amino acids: CSVAWNRGRGTGELFF. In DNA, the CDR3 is TGCAGCGTTGCATGGAACAGGGGACGGGGCACCGGGGAGCTGTTTTTT.

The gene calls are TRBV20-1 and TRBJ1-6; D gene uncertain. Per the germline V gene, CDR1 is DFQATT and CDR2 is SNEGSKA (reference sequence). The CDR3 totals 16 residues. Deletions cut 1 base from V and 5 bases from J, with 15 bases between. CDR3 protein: CSARAVSGPDNSPLHF. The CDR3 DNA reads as TGCAGTGCTAGAGCTGTTTCAGGCCCTGATAATTCACCCCTCCACTTT.

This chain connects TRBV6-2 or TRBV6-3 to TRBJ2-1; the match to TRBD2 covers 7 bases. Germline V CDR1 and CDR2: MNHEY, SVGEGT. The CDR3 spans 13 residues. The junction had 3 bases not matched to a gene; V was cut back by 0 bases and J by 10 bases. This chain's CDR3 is CASSYSGGAEQFF. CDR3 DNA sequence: TGTGCCAGCAGTTACTCGGGAGGGGCAGAGCAGTTCTTC.

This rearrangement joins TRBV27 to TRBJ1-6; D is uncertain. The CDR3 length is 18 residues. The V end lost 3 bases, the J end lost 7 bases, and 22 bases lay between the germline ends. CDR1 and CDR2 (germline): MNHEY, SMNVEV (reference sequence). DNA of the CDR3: TGTGCCAGCAGTTTCTCCCGGACCCCCCTGGCCCCGAATTCACCCCTCCACTTT. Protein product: CASSFSRTPLAPNSPLHF.

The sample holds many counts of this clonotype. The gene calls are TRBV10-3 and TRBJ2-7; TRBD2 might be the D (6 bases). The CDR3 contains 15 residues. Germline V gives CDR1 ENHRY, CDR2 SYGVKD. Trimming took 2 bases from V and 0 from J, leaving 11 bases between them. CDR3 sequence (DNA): TGTGCCATCAGTGAGCTGGCCGGGAGCTCCTACGAGCAGTACTTC. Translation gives CAISELAGSSYEQYF.

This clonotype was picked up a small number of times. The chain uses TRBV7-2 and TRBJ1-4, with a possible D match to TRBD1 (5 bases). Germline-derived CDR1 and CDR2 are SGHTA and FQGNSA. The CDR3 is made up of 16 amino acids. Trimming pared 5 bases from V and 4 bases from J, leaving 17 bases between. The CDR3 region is CASSPRAGIINEKLFF. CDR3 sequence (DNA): TGTGCCAGCAGCCCCAGGGCCGGAATTATTAATGAAAAACTGTTTTTT.

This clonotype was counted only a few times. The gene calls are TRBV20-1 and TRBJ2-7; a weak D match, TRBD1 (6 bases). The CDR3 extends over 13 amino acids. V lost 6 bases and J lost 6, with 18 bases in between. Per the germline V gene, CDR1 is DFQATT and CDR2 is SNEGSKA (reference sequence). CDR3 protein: CSAQSGVSGEQYF. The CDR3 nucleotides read TGCAGTGCCCAATCAGGGGTGTCGGGCGAGCAGTACTTC.

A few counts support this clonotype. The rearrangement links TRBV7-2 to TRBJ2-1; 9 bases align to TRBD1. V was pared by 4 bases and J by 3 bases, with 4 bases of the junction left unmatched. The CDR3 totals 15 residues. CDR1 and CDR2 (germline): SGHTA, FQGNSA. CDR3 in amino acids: CASSSDRGVYNEQFF. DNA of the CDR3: TGTGCCAGCAGCTCCGACAGGGGGGTCTACAATGAGCAGTTCTTC.

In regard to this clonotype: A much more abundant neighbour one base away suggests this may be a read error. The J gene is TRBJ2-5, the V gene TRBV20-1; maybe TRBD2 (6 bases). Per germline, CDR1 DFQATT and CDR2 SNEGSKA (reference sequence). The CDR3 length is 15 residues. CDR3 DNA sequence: TGCAGTGCTAGGCTCTCTGGGACTCCGAAAGAGACCCGGTACTTC. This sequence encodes CSARLSGTPKETRYF.

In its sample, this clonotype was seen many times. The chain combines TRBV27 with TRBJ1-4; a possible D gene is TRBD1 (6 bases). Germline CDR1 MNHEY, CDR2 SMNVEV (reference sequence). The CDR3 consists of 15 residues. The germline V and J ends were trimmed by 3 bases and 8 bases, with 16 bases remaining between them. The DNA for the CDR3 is TGTGCCAGCAGTTTCCTATACAGGGAAAACGAAAAACTGTTTTTT. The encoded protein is CASSFLYRENEKLFF.

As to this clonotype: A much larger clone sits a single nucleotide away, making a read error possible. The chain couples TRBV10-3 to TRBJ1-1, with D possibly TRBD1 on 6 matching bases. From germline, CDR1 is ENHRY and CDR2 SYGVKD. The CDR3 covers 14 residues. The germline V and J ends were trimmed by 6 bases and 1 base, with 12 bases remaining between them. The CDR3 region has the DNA TGTGCCATCAGCCGGACAGATCCGAACACTGAAGCTTTCTTT. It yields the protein CAISRTDPNTEAFF.